The 5 T cell receptor beta chains listed next were all sequenced from one sample in a study of T cells after yellow fever vaccination. TCRdb re-called the 5' RACE reads through MiXCR, storing one row per CDR3 protein. The sample yields over 150,000 distinct CDR3 sequences, 6.2% seen once. The sample consisted of CD4+ T cells sorted from PBMCs, taken on the day of the first yellow fever vaccination. The receptor set was obtained from a man aged 18-30 years who received the YFV17D yellow fever vaccine.

The genes are TRBV18 and TRBJ1-3; D ambiguous. This CDR3 contains 15 residues. CDR1 is KGHSH and CDR2 is LQKENI in the germline V gene. V lost 2 bases and J 2 bases, leaving 10 bases between the germline ends. In DNA form, the CDR3 reads TGTGCCAGCTCACCAGCCATGTTGGCTGGAAACACCATATATTTT. Its protein product is CASSPAMLAGNTIYF.

This clonotype was observed at least ten times. The chain uses TRBV12-3 or TRBV12-4 and TRBJ2-3, with 7 bases lining up with TRBD2. The CDR3 contains 13 residues. V lost 3 bases, J lost 6 bases, and 3 bases stayed unmatched. CDR3 amino acids: CASSFLGGDTQYF. CDR3 in DNA: TGTGCCAGCAGTTTCTTGGGGGGGGATACGCAGTATTTT.

The gene calls are TRBV7-9 and TRBJ2-1; the D gene is possibly TRBD1 (7 bases). The length of the CDR3 is 17 residues. V was trimmed by 1 base and J by 0 bases, leaving 13 bases between them. Looked up from germline, CDR1 is SEHNR and CDR2 is FQNEAQ (reference sequence). The CDR3 loop reads CASSLGNQGGSYNEQFF. CDR3 nucleotide sequence: TGTGCCAGCAGCTTAGGTAACCAGGGGGGCTCCTACAATGAGCAGTTCTTC.

This clonotype was seen more than once but under ten times. V gene TRBV4-2 combines with J gene TRBJ2-1, with 11 bases matching TRBD2. The CDR3 extends over 14 amino acids. V was clipped by 4 bases and J by 5 bases; unmatched bases: 1. CDR1 is LGHNA, CDR2 YNFKEQ, per germline. CDR3 sequence: CASSPGLADNEQFF. CDR3 bases: TGTGCCAGCAGCCCGGGACTAGCGGACAATGAGCAGTTCTTC.

This clonotype was seen a few times. The V and J genes are TRBV7-9 and TRBJ1-1; D gene unclear. Per germline, CDR1 SEHNR and CDR2 FQNEAQ (reference sequence). This CDR3 has 13 amino acids. Trimming stripped 5 bases from V and 1 base from J, with 8 bases between. The CDR3 spells CASSKRGNTEAFF. In DNA, the CDR3 is TGTGCCAGCAGCAAACGGGGGAACACTGAAGCTTTCTTT.